These 18 T cell receptor beta chains came from one sample sequenced in a study of T cells in Graves' hyperthyroidism and ophthalmopathy (dated by TCRdb to between 2018 and 2021). Libraries were built with multiplex PCR. The data were produced on an Illumina HiSeq 2000. The TCR beta CDR3 regions were amplified from the RNA transcripts. A first-round RT-PCR of the TCR CDR3 used the HTBI primer set with the Qiagen OneStep RT-PCR kit. The raw public reads went through TCRdb reprocessing: fastp at Q25, MiXCR clone calling, in-frame beta chains kept. Every distinct CDR3 protein forms one entry, paired with its most common genes and DNA. A total of roughly 250,000 distinct CDR3 sequences appear in this sample, about 20% of them only once. The ten biggest clones cover around two thirds of the sample. The sample comprised blood. The receptors shown here come from a man aged 25 to 40 with Graves' ophthalmopathy.

The chain uses TRBV28 and TRBJ2-1, with D possibly TRBD2 on 5 matching bases. Germline V gene sequence: CDR1 MDHEN, CDR2 SYDVKM. The CDR3 totals 15 residues. The V end lost 4 bases, the J end lost 9 bases, and 19 bases lay between the germline ends. The CDR3 is CASSSGSSRRVEQFF. DNA of the CDR3: TGTGCCAGCAGTTCCGGGTCTAGCCGCCGGGTTGAGCAGTTCTTC.

This clonotype occurred many times. V usage is TRBV30 and J usage is TRBJ1-1, with unresolved D. This CDR3 has 13 residues. Germline V gives CDR1 GTSNPN, CDR2 SVGIG (reference sequence). V lost 2 bases and J 6 bases, leaving 13 bases between the germline ends. CDR3 in amino acids: CAWSWGVWAEAFF. The CDR3 bases are TGTGCCTGGAGTTGGGGAGTATGGGCTGAAGCTTTCTTT.

This clonotype occurred a few times. This chain uses TRBV12-5 with TRBJ2-1; D call uncertain. CDR3 length equals 15 residues. V was pared by 6 bases and J by 0 bases, with 12 bases between. Per the germline V gene, CDR1 is LGHNT and CDR2 is FRNRAP. The CDR3 sequence: CASGPTLSSYNEQFF. The CDR3 DNA sequence: TGTGCTAGTGGCCCGACCCTAAGCTCCTACAATGAGCAGTTCTTC. Combining the CDR3 with reference TRBV12-5 and TRBJ2-1 gives the whole variable domain DARVTQTPRHKVTEMGQEVTMRCQPILGHNTVFWYRQTMMQGLELLAYFRNRAPLDDSGMPKDRFSAEMPDATLATLKIQPSEPRDSAVYFCASGPTLSSYNEQFFGPGTRLTVL.

In its sample, this clonotype was seen many times. The chain employs TRBV28 and TRBJ2-3; the D is unclear. Deletions cut 3 bases from V and 2 bases from J, with 6 bases between. The CDR3 runs to 13 residues. Germline CDR1 MDHEN, CDR2 SYDVKM. This CDR3 is CASSFQLTDTQYF. The CDR3 nucleotides are TGTGCCAGCAGTTTCCAACTCACAGATACGCAGTATTTT.

The CDR3 reads CASSTQNGRGEQYF. The CDR3 coding sequence is TGTGCCAGCAGCACACAAAATGGTCGGGGCGAGCAGTACTTC. The chain joins TRBV11-2 to TRBJ2-7; D is possibly TRBD2 (5 bases). Trimming shortened V by 5 bases and J by 6 bases, and 17 bases separated the two germline ends. The CDR3 is made up of 14 amino acids. CDR1 and CDR2 (germline): SGHAT, FQNNGV.

This clonotype was counted ten times or more. The chain combines TRBV7-8 with TRBJ2-5, with D possibly being TRBD2 (5 bases). This CDR3 is 14 amino acids long. Germline CDR1 SGHVS, CDR2 FQNEAQ. Trimming left V 6 bases short and J 2 bases short, with 13 bases between. The chain's CDR3 is CASRKDWVQETQYF. CDR3 sequence (DNA): TGTGCCAGCAGAAAGGACTGGGTACAAGAGACCCAGTACTTC.

The chain joins TRBV18 to TRBJ2-1; 11 bases fit TRBD2. The CDR3 covers 15 residues. The germline CDR1 and CDR2 sequences are KGHSH and LQKENI. V lost 8 bases and J lost 5; bases outside the gene matches: 8. CDR3 region: CASTIAGGPNNEQFF. CDR3 bases: TGTGCCAGCACCATAGCGGGAGGGCCAAACAATGAGCAGTTCTTC.

This clonotype was found a few times. CDR3 DNA: TGCAGCGTTGACAGAGGTAGAGGATATGGCTACACCTTC. Protein sequence: CSVDRGRGYGYTF. V and J are TRBV29-1 and TRBJ1-2; no definite D call. The CDR3 has 13 amino acids. Trimming stripped 3 bases from V and 5 bases from J, with 13 bases between. Germline CDR1 SQVTM, CDR2 ANQGSEA.

The sample holds a few counts of this clonotype. This chain joins TRBV28 and TRBJ2-5; D is possibly TRBD1 or TRBD2 (6 bases each). CDR1 and CDR2 (germline): MDHEN, SYDVKM. Trimming shortened V by 2 bases and J by 1 base, and 11 bases separated the two germline ends. This CDR3 is 15 amino acids long. The CDR3 loop reads CASSLGGPSQETQYF. CDR3 nucleotides: TGTGCCAGCAGTTTAGGGGGGCCTAGCCAAGAGACCCAGTACTTC.

The chain joins TRBV28 to TRBJ2-1; 12 nucleotides match TRBD1. The CDR3 sequence is 16 residues long. CDR1 is MDHEN, CDR2 SYDVKM, per germline. V was pared by 8 bases and J by 0 bases, with 5 bases of the junction left unmatched. For the CDR3, the DNA is TGTGCCAGCCTGGGACAGGGGGCGATCTCCTACAATGAGCAGTTCTTC. Translated, it gives CASLGQGAISYNEQFF.

There are many counts of this clonotype. The chain links TRBV20-1 to TRBJ2-3; 8 bases agree with TRBD2. The trim removed 3 bases at V and 2 bases at J, leaving 4 bases unmatched. This CDR3 has 14 residues. Germline lookup yields CDR1 DFQATT and CDR2 SNEGSKA (reference sequence). The CDR3 DNA is TGCAGTGCTAGCGGGAGGGGAGTCACAGATACGCAGTATTTT. Its protein product is CSASGRGVTDTQYF.

This rearrangement joins TRBV20-1 to TRBJ2-5; 7 bases map to TRBD1. The CDR3 length is 12 residues. Germline V gene lookup returns CDR1 DFQATT and CDR2 SNEGSKA (reference sequence). V shed 6 bases and J 5 bases; nucleotides not matched to a gene: 6. The CDR3 spells CSAETGRETQYF. The CDR3 region has the DNA TGCAGTGCGGAGACAGGGCGGGAGACCCAGTACTTC.

A few counts support this clonotype. The chain carries TRBV19 and TRBJ1-5, with 8 bases fitting TRBD1. The V and J ends lost 4 bases and 9 bases, in that order; junction bases with no gene match: 14. The CDR3 contains 16 residues. The germline V gene encodes CDR1 LNHDA and CDR2 SQIVND (reference sequence). CDR3 nucleotides: TGTGCCAGTAGTAGGTCGGGCCAGGGGGCCAACCGGCCCCAGCATTTT. As protein: CASSRSGQGANRPQHF.

The V gene is TRBV20-1, the J gene TRBJ1-2; TRBD1 aligns across 9 bases. J was trimmed by 0 bases and V by 5 bases; bases with no gene match: 1. CDR1 is DFQATT and CDR2 is SNEGSKA in the germline V gene (reference sequence). The CDR3 totals 13 residues. CDR3: CSAGTGPNYGYTF. The CDR3 DNA is TGCAGTGCTGGGACAGGGCCTAACTATGGCTACACCTTC.

This clonotype was counted many times. The chain uses TRBV20-1 and TRBJ2-1; the D is unclear. There are 12 residues in the CDR3. CDR1 and CDR2 from the germline V gene are DFQATT and SNEGSKA (reference sequence). V lost 1 base and J 5 bases, leaving 6 bases between the germline ends. For the CDR3, the DNA is TGCAGTGCTAGAGGGGGTAACAATGAGCAGTTCTTC. It codes for CSARGGNNEQFF.

In its sample, this clonotype was seen many times. V and J are TRBV7-9 and TRBJ2-5, with TRBD2 identical over 13 bases. V dropped 5 bases and J dropped 3; count of bases not matched to a gene: 3. Germline CDR1 and CDR2: SEHNR and FQNEAQ (reference sequence). CDR3 length equals 15 residues. CDR3 loop: CASSPGLAGEETQYF. CDR3 bases: TGTGCCAGCAGCCCAGGACTAGCGGGAGAAGAGACCCAGTACTTC.

This clonotype was picked up many times. V usage is TRBV5-6 and J usage is TRBJ2-5; 13 nucleotides match TRBD2. There are 15 residues in the CDR3. Germline values: CDR1 SGHDT, CDR2 YYEEEE. J was trimmed by 5 bases and V by 2 bases; bases with no gene match: 3. CDR3 protein: CASSLGLAGAETQYF. CDR3 in DNA: TGTGCCAGCAGCTTAGGACTAGCGGGAGCGGAGACCCAGTACTTC.

The V and J genes are TRBV6-9 and TRBJ2-5, with 9 bases lining up with TRBD2. The CDR3 runs to 15 residues. In germline, CDR1 is MNHGY, CDR2 SVAAGI. V dropped 3 bases and J dropped 4; count of bases not matched to a gene: 6. CDR3 amino acids: CASSYRGGRGETQYF. The CDR3, as DNA: TGTGCCAGCAGTTACCGTGGCGGGAGGGGAGAGACCCAGTACTTC.